This TCR beta chain was captured by sequencing in a study of identical twins. General observations from the study: Conclusions were drawn cross-sectionally by statistical analysis, without following the same donors. Models underestimated out-of-frame TCR alpha sharing in monozygotic twins.

Addition of a universal primer site occurred through template switching, and cDNA carried unique molecular identifiers. TCRdb passed the 5' RACE reads through MiXCR, listing each CDR3 protein once. The table lists about 700,000 distinct CDR3 sequences, 6% to 6.5% of them singletons. The table lists this clonotype with many counts. Its matching antigen is unknown. In every case, the donor was a healthy Caucasian. The CDR3 loop spans 13 amino acids. Trimming stripped 4 bases from V and 4 bases from J, with 12 bases between. Germline values: CDR1 SGHRS, CDR2 YFSETQ. This receptor was obtained from a man in his late teens or twenties in good health. The sample comprised naive T cells sorted from blood. The gene calls are TRBV5-1 and TRBJ2-7; D is possibly TRBD2 (6 bases). The CDR3 bases are TGCGCCAGCAGCAGCGGGCCCGGTTACGAGCAGTACGTC. Protein product: CASSSGPGYEQYV.